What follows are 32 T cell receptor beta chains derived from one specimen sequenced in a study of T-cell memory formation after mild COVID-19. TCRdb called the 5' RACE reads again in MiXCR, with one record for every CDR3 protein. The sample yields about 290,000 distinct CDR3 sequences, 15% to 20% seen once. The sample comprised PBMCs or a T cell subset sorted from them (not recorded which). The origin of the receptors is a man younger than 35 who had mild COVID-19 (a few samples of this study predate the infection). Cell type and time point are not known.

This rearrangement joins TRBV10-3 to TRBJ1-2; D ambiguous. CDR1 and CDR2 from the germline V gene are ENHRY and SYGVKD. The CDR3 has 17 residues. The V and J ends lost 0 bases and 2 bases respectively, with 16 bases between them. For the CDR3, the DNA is TGTGCCATCAGTGAGTCGAGACTTCGGACGGAGAACTATGGCTACACCTTC. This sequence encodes CAISESRLRTENYGYTF.

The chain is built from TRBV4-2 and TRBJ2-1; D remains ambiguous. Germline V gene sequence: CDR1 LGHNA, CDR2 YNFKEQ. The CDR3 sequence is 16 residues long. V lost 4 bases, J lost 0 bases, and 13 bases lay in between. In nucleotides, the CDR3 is TGTGCCAGCAGCCTAAATGCCAGGAGCTCCTACAATGAGCAGTTCTTC. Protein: CASSLNARSSYNEQFF.

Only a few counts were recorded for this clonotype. The CDR3 nucleotides are TGTGCCAGCAGCGAACAGGGACCCACAGATACGCAGTATTTT. Amino acids: CASSEQGPTDTQYF. The rearrangement joins TRBV11-1 to TRBJ2-3; TRBD1 is a possible D gene (6 bases). The germline V gene encodes CDR1 SGHAT and CDR2 FQDESV (reference sequence). The germline V and J ends were trimmed by 5 bases and 2 bases, with 11 bases remaining between them. The CDR3 is 14 residues long. Looking up the rest from reference TRBV11-1 and TRBJ2-3 gives the full variable domain: EAEVAQSPRYKITEKSQAVAFWCDPISGHATLYWYRQILGQGPELLVQFQDESVVDDSQLPKDRFSAERLKGVDSTLKIQPAELGDSAMYLCASSEQGPTDTQYFGPGTRLTVL.

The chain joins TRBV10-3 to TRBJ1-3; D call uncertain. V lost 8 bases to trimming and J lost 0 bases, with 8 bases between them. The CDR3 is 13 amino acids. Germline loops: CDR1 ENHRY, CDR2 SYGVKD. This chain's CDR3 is CAIHQASGNTIYF. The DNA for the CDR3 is TGTGCCATCCATCAGGCCTCTGGAAACACCATATATTTT.

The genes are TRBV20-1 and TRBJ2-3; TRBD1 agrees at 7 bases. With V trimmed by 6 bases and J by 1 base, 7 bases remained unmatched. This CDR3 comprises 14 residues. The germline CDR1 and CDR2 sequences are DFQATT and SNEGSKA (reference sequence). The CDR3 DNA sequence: TGCAGTGCCGCAAGGGGGCCACGCACAGATACGCAGTATTTT. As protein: CSAARGPRTDTQYF.

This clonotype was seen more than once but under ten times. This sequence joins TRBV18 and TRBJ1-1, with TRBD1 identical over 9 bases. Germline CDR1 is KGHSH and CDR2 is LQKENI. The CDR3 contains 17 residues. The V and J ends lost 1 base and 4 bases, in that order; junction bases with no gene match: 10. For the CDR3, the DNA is TGTGCCAGCTCACCACGCCCGGGACAGGGTTTCGGCACTGAAGCTTTCTTT. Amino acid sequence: CASSPRPGQGFGTEAFF. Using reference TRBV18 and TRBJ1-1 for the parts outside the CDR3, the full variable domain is NAGVMQNPRHLVRRRGQEARLRCSPMKGHSHVYWYRQLPEEGLKFMVYLQKENIIDESGMPKERFSAEFPKEGPSILRIQQVVRGDSAAYFCASSPRPGQGFGTEAFFGQGTRLTVV.

The CDR3 region is CASSLGGAGGTEAFF. For the CDR3, the DNA is TGTGCCAGCAGCTTAGGAGGTGCGGGGGGCACTGAAGCTTTCTTT. The chain combines TRBV7-2 with TRBJ1-1, with a possible D match to TRBD1 (5 bases). The CDR3 has 15 amino acids. The germline CDR1 and CDR2 sequences are SGHTA and FQGNSA. V lost 1 base, J lost 4 bases, and 13 bases lay in between.

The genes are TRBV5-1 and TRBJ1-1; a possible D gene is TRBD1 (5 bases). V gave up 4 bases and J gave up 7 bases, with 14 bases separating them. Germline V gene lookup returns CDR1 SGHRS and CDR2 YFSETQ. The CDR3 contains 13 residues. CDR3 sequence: CASSPIGAHEAFF. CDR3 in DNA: TGCGCCAGCAGCCCTATCGGGGCCCATGAAGCTTTCTTT.

The CDR3 bases are TGTGCCAGCAAAGGGGCAGACACTGAAGCTTTCTTT. Its translation is CASKGADTEAFF. The J gene is TRBJ1-1, the V gene TRBV2; tentative D call: TRBD1 (5 bases). This CDR3 contains 12 residues. The V gene lost 7 bases and the J gene lost 3 bases, with 9 bases spanning the gap. CDR1 and CDR2 (germline): SNHLY, FYNNEI. The full variable domain, its missing parts supplied by reference TRBV2 and TRBJ1-1, is EPEVTQTPSHQVTQMGQEVILRCVPISNHLYFYWYRQILGQKVEFLVSFYNNEISEKSEIFDDQFSVERPDGSNFTLKIRSTKLEDSAMYFCASKGADTEAFFGQGTRLTVV.

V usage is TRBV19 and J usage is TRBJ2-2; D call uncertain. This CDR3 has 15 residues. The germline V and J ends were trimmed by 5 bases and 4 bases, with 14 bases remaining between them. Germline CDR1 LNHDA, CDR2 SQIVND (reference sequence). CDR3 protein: CASSLQLFPTGELFF. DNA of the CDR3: TGTGCCAGTAGTCTGCAGCTATTTCCCACCGGGGAGCTGTTTTTT.

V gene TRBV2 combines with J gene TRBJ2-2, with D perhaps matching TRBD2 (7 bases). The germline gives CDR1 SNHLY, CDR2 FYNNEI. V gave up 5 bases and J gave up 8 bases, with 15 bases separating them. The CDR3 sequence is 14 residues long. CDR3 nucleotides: TGTGCCAGCAGTTACGACGCGGGGGCTGGGGAGCTGTTTTTT. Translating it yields CASSYDAGAGELFF.

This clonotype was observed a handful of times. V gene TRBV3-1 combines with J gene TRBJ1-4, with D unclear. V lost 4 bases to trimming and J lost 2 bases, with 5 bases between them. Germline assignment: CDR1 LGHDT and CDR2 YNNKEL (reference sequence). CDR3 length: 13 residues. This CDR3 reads CASSRVTNEKLFF. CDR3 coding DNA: TGTGCCAGCAGCCGCGTTACTAATGAAAAACTGTTTTTT.

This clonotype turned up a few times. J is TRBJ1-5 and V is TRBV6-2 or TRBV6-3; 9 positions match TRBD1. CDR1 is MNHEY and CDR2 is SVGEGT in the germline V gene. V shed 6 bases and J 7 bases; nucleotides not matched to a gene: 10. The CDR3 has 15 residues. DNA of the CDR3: TGTGCCAGCAGCCTACCAACAGGGGGCGCCCAGCCCCAGCATTTT. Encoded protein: CASSLPTGGAQPQHF.

CDR3 sequence reads: CASSPPLAGVIGELFF. CDR3 in DNA: TGTGCCAGCTCACCGCCTCTAGCGGGGGTCATCGGGGAGCTGTTTTTT. The chain uses TRBV18 and TRBJ2-2; 10 bases fit TRBD2. The ends lost 3 bases at V and 7 bases at J; junction bases unmatched: 8. The germline V gene encodes CDR1 KGHSH and CDR2 LQKENI. The CDR3 has 16 amino acids.

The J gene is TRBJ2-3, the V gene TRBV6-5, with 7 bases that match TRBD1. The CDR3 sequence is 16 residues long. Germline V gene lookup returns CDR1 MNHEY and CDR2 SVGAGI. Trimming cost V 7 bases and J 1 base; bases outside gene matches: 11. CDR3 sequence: CASNKQGWVGTDTQYF. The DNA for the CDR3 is TGTGCCAGCAACAAACAGGGGTGGGTCGGCACAGATACGCAGTATTTT.

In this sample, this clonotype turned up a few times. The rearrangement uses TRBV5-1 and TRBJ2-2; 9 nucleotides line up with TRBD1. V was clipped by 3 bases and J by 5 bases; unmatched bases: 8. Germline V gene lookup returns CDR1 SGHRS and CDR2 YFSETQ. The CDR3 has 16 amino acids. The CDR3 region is CASSSTGTGYTGELFF. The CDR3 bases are TGCGCCAGCAGCTCGACCGGGACAGGGTATACCGGGGAGCTGTTTTTT.

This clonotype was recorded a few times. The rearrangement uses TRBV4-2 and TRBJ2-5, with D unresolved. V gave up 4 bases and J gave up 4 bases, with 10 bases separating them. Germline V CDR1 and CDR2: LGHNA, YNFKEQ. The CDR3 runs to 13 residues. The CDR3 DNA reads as TGTGCCAGCAGCCCCGGGCGGAGAGAGACCCAGTACTTC. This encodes CASSPGRRETQYF.

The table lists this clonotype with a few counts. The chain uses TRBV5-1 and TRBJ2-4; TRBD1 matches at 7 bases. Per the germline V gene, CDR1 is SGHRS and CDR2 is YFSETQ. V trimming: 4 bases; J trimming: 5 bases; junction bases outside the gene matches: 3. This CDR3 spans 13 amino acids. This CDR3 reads CASSRDRQNIQYF. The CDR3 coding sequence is TGCGCCAGCAGCCGGGACAGACAAAACATTCAGTACTTC.

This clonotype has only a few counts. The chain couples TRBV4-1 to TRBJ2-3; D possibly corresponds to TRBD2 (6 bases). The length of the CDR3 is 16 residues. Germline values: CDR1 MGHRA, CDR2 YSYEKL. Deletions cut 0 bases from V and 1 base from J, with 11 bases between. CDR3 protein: CASSQDSASGTDTQYF. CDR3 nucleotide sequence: TGCGCCAGCAGCCAAGATTCGGCTAGCGGCACAGATACGCAGTATTTT.

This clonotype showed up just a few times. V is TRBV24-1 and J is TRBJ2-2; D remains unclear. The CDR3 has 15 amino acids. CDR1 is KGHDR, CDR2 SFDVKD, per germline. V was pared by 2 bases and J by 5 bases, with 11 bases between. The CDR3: CATSDSLEHTGELFF. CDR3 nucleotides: TGTGCCACCAGTGATTCCCTTGAACATACCGGGGAGCTGTTTTTT.

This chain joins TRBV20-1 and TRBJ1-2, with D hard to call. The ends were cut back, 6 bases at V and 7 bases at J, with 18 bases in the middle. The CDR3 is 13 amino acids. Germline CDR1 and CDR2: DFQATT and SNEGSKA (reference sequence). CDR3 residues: CSASKSGYGGYTF. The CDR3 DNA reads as TGCAGTGCCTCAAAGTCGGGATATGGTGGCTACACCTTC.

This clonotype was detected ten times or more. The CDR3 region is CASSLHENTEAFF. Written as DNA, the CDR3 is TGTGCCAGCAGTCTACATGAGAACACTGAAGCTTTCTTT. The chain recombines TRBV6-2 or TRBV6-3 with TRBJ1-1; D unresolved. Trimming stripped 5 bases from V and 1 base from J, with 8 bases between. The CDR3 spans 13 residues. Germline V gives CDR1 MNHEY, CDR2 SVGEGT.

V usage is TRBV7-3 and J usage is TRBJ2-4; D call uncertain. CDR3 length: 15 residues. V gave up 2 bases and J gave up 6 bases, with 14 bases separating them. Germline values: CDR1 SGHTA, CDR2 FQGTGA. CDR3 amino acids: CASSLGQSTGNIQYF. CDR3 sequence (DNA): TGTGCCAGCAGCTTAGGTCAATCTACGGGAAACATTCAGTACTTC. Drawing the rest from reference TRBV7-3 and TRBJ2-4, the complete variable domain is GAGVSQTPSNKVTEKGKYVELRCDPISGHTALYWYRQSLGQGPEFLIYFQGTGAADDSGLPNDRFFAVRPEGSVSTLKIQRTERGDSAVYLCASSLGQSTGNIQYFGAGTRLSVL.

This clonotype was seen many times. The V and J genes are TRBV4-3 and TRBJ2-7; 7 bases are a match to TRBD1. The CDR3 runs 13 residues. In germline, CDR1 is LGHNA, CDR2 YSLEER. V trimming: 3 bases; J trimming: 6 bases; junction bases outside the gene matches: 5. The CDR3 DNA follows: TGCGCCAGCAGCCAGACAGGGTCGGGCGAGCAGTACTTC. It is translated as CASSQTGSGEQYF.

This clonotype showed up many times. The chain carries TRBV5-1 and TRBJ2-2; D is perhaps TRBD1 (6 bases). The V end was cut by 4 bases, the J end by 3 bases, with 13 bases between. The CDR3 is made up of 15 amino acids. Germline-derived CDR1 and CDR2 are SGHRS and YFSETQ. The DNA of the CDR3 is TGCGCCAGCAGCGGGGGCCGGGGCGACACCGGGGAGCTGTTTTTT. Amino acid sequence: CASSGGRGDTGELFF. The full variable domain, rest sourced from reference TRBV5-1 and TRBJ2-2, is KAGVTQTPRYLIKTRGQQVTLSCSPISGHRSVSWYQQTPGQGLQFLFEYFSETQRNKGNFPGRFSGRQFSNSRSEMNVSTLELGDSALYLCASSGGRGDTGELFFGEGSRLTVL.

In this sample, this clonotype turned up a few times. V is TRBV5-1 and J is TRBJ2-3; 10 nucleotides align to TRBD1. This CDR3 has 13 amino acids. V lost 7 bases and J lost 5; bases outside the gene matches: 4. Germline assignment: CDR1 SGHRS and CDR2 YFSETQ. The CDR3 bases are TGCGCCAGCGGGACAGGGGAAGGAGATACGCAGTATTTT. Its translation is CASGTGEGDTQYF.

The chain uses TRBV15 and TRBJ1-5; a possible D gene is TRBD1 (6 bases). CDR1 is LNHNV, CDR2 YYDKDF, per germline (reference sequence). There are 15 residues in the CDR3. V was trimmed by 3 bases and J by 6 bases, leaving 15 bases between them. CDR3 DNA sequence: TGTGCCACCAGCAGCACGGGGGCGTTAAGTCAGCCCCAGCATTTT. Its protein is CATSSTGALSQPQHF. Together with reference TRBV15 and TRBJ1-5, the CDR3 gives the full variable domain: DAMVIQNPRYQVTQFGKPVTLSCSQTLNHNVMYWYQQKSSQAPKLLFHYYDKDFNNEADTPDNFQSRRPNTSFCFLDIRSPGLGDTAMYLCATSSTGALSQPQHFGDGTRLSIL.

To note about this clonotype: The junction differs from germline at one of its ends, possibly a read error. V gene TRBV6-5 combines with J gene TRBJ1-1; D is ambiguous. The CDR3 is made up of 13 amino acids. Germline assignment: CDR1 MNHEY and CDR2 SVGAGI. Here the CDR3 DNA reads TGTGCCAGCAGTTTCATTGGGAACGCTGAAGCTTTCTTT. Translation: CASSFIGNAEAFF.

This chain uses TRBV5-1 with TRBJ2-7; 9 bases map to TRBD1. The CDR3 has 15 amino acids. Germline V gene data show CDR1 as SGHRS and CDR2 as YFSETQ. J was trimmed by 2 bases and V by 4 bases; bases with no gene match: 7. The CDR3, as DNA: TGCGCCAGCAGCCCCCTGGGACAGGGAACCTACGAGCAGTACGTC. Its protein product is CASSPLGQGTYEQYV.

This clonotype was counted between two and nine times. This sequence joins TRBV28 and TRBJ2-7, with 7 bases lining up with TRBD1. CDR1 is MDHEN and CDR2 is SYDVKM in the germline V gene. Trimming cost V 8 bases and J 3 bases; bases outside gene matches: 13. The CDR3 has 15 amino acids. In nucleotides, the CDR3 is TGTGCCAGCGCACGAATAAACAGGGGAGTCTACGAGCAGTACTTC. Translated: CASARINRGVYEQYF.

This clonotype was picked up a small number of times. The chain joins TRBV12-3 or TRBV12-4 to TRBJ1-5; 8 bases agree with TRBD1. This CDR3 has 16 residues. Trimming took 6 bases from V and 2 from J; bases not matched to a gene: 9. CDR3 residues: CASRSGGGSGNQPQHF. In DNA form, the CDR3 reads TGTGCCAGCAGATCAGGGGGCGGTTCCGGCAATCAGCCCCAGCATTTT.

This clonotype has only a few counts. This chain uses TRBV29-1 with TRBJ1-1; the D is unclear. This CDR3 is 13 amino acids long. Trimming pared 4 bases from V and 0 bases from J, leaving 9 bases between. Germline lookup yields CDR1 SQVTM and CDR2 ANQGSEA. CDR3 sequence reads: CSVGTVMNTEAFF. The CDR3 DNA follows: TGCAGCGTTGGGACGGTAATGAACACTGAAGCTTTCTTT.